Given below is one T cell receptor beta chain in context. Its recognized antigen is unknown. This specimen comes from a study of T cells expressing NK-cell markers (dated by TCRdb to 2020 to 2021). A note on the overall study: TCR beta-chain repertoires were profiled in sorted CD3+CD56+NKG2C+, CD3+CD56+NKG2C- and CD3+CD56-NKG2C+ T-cell subsets from fewer than 10 donors. Among the eight sequenced donors, seven were HCMV-seropositive and one was HCMV-seronegative. The study sequenced eight donors, all healthy volunteers chosen at random: three men and five women. Libraries were sequenced as 2 x 150 bp reads on Illumina HiSeq 2000/2500, MiSeq or NextSeq. Results the study describes overall, beyond this receptor: In over five donors, the dominant CD3+CD56+NKG2C+ clonotypes were among the top 10 CD8+ clonotypes and accounted for about 1.0-7.5% of CD8+ T cells. Whether the expanded NKG2C-expressing T cell clones were specific for HCMV antigens remained unclear. Those dominant clonotypes were again the most abundant among CD3+CD56-NKG2C+ cells in four donors, at about 25-60.1%.

Sequencing relied on an Illumina HiSeq 2000. 5'RACE template switching, by which a universal primer site and unique molecular identifiers were added, was used to make TCR beta cDNA libraries. Synthesis of cDNA was primed from the TCR beta constant segment and was followed by two consecutive PCR amplification steps. Concerning the study's data processing: MIGEC was used to demultiplex reads and group the reads by UMI, and MiTCR was used to assemble and quantify clonotypes. To exclude erroneous sequences, only TCR cDNA sequences supported by at least two reads were retained. The tcR package was used for downstream repertoire analysis, and clonotypes were matched between fractions using CDR3 nucleotide sequence together with V segment. VDJmatch was used to annotate antigen specificity against VDJdb, with one amino acid substitution allowed in CDR3. TCRdb reprocessed the reads, and each CDR3 protein sequence is entered once, without DNA. The V and J calls shown here were made by TCRdb, not taken from the authors' results. The sample's table lists a count of about 540,000 distinct CDR3 sequences. Clones ranked in the top ten supply under 4.5% of the sample.

A commercial ELISA kit detecting HCMV-specific IgG in serum was used to determine HCMV serostatus. Peripheral blood mononuclear cells were isolated from blood by Ficoll density gradient centrifugation. Sequencing used blood T cells: a sorted CD56 or NKG2C T cell subset, CD4+ or CD8+ T cells, or bulk PBMC T cells (not recorded which). The origin of this receptor is a man younger than 30 in good health. Donor details come from another sample of the same person, matched by shared clones.

CDR3 protein: CASSVAGPNYEQYF. In this chain, TRBV27 is recombined with TRBJ2-7. Sequences MNHEY (CDR1) and SMNVEV (CDR2) are obtained from the germline V gene (reference sequence). The CDR3 covers 14 residues, taking in both the cysteine and the phenylalanine. The entry carries no DNA sequence.